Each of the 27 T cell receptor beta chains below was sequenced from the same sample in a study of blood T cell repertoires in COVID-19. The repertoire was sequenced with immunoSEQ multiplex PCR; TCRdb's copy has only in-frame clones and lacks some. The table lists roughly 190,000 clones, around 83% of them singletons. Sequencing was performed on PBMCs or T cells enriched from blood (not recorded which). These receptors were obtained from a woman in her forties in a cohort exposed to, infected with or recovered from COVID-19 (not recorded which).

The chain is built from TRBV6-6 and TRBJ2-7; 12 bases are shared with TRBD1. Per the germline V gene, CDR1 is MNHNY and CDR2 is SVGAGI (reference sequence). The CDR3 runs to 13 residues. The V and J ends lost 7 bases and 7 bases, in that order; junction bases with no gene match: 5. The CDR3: CASMGQGASEQYF. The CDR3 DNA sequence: TGTGCCAGCATGGGACAGGGGGCGAGTGAGCAGTACTTC.

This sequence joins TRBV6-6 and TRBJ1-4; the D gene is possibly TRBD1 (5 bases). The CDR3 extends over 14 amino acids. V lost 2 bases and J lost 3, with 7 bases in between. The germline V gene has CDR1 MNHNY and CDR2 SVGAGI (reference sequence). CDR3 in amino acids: CASSYGQSNEKLFF. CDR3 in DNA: TGTGCCAGCAGTTACGGACAATCTAATGAAAAACTGTTTTTT.

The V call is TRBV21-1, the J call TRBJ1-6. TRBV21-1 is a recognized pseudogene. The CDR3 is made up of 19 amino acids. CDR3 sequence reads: CASSKARTNGGPYNSPLHF. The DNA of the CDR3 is TGTGCCAGCAGCAAAGCCAGGACGAACGGGGGTCCCTATAATTCACCCCTCCACTTT.

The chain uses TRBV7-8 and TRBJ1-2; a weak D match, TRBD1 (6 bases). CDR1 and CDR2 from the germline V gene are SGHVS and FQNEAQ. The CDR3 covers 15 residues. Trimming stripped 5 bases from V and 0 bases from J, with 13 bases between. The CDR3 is CASSPRTDTNYGYTF. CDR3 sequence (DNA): TGTGCCAGCAGCCCACGGACAGATACTAACTATGGCTACACCTTC. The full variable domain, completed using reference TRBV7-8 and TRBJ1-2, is GAGVSQSPRYKVAKRGQDVALRCDPISGHVSLFWYQQALGQGPEFLTYFQNEAQLDKSGLPSDRFFAERPEGSVSTLKIQRTQQEDSAVYLCASSPRTDTNYGYTFGSGTRLTVV.

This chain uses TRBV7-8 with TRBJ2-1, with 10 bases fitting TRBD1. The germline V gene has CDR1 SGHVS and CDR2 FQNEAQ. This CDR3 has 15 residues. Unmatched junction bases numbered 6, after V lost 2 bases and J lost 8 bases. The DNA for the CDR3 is TGTGCCAGCAGCTTACGGGACAGGGGATCATATGAGCAGTTCTTC. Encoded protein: CASSLRDRGSYEQFF.

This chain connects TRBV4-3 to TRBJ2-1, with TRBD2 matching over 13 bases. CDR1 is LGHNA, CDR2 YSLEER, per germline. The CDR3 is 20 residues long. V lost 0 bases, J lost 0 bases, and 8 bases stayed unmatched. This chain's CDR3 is CASSQEGLAGDRGSYNEQFF. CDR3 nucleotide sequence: TGCGCCAGCAGCCAAGAAGGACTAGCGGGAGATAGGGGCTCCTACAATGAGCAGTTCTTC.

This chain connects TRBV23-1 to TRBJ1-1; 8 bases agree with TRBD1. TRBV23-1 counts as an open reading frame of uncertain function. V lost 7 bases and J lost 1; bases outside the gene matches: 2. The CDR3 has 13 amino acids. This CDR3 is CASKGTGNTEAFF. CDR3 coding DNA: TGCGCCAGCAAAGGGACAGGGAACACTGAAGCTTTCTTT.

DNA for the CDR3: TGTGCCAGCAGCCAAGTTTTTAGGGGTGGCTACACCTTC. Translation: CASSQVFRGGYTF. This chain uses TRBV14 with TRBJ1-2, with D tentatively TRBD1 (5 bases). In germline, CDR1 is SGHDN, CDR2 FVKESK. There are 13 residues in the CDR3. V lost 1 base, J lost 7 bases, and 10 bases lay in between.

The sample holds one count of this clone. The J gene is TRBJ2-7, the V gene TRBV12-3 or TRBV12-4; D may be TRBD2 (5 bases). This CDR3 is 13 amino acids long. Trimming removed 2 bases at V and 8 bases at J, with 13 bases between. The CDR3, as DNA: TGTGCCAGCAGTTTACAGCGGCCGGGCAAGCAGTACTTC. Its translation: CASSLQRPGKQYF.

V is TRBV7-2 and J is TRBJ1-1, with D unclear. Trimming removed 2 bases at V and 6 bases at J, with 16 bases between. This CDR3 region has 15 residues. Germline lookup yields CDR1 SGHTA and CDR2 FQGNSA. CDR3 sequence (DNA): TGTGCCAGCAGCTTACTACGTTTCGCCGCGTCTGAAGCTTTCTTT. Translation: CASSLLRFAASEAFF.

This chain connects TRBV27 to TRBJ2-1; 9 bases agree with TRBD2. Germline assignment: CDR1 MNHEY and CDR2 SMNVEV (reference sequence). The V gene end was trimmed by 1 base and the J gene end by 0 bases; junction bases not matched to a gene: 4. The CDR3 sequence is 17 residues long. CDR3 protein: CASSLWGSGSSYNEQFF. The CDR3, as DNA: TGTGCCAGCAGTTTATGGGGTAGCGGGAGCTCCTACAATGAGCAGTTCTTC.

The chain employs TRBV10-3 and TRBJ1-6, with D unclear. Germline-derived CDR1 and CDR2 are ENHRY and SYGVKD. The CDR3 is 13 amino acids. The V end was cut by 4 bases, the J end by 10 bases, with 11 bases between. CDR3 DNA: TGTGCCATCAGTGGTGCCCCGGAGTCACCCCTCCACTTT. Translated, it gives CAISGAPESPLHF.

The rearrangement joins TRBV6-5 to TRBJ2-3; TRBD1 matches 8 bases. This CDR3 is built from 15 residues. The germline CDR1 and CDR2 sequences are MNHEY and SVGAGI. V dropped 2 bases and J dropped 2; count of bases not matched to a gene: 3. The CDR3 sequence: CASSYRQGTTDTQYF. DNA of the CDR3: TGTGCCAGCAGTTACAGACAGGGGACCACAGATACGCAGTATTTT.

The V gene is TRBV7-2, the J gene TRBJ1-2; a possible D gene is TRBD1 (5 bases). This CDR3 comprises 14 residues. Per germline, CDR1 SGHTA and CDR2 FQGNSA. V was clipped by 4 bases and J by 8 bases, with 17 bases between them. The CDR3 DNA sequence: TGTGCCAGCAGCTACCATTCCAGGGTCATGGGCTACACCTTC. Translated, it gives CASSYHSRVMGYTF. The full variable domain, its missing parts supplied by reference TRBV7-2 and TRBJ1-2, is GAGVSQSPSNKVTEKGKDVELRCDPISGHTALYWYRQSLGQGLEFLIYFQGNSAPDKSGLPSDRFSAERTGGSVSTLTIQRTQQEDSAVYLCASSYHSRVMGYTFGSGTRLTVV.

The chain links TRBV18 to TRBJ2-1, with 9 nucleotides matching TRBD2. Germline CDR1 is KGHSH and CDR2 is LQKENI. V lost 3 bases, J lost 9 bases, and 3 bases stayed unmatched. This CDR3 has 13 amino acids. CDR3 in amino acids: CASSPEREAEQFF. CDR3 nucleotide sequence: TGTGCCAGCTCACCCGAGCGGGAGGCTGAGCAGTTCTTC.

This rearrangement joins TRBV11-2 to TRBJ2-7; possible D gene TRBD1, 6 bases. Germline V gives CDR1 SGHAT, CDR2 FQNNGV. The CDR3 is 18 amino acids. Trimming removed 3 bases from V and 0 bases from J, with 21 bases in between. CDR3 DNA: TGTGCCAGCAGCTTTAACCTGGGTGTAAGGGGGTTCTCCTACGAGCAGTACTTC. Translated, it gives CASSFNLGVRGFSYEQYF.

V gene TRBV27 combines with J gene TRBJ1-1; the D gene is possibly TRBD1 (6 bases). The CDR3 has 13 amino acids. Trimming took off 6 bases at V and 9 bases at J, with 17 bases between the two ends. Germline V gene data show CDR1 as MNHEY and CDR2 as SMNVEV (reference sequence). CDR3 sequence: CASRPRGSDKAFF. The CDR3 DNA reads TGTGCCAGCAGGCCTAGGGGGTCTGATAAAGCTTTCTTT.

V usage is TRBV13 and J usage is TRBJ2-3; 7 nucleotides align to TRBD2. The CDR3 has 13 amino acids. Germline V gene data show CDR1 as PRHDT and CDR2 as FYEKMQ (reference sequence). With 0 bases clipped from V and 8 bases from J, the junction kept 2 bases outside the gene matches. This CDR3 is CASSLGSGGTQYF. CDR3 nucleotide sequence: TGTGCCAGCAGCTTAGGCTCGGGAGGTACGCAGTATTTT. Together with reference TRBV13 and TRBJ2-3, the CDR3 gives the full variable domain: AAGVIQSPRHLIKEKRETATLKCYPIPRHDTVYWYQQGPGQDPQFLISFYEKMQSDKGSIPDRFSAQQFSDYHSELNMSSLELGDSALYFCASSLGSGGTQYFGPGTRLTVL.

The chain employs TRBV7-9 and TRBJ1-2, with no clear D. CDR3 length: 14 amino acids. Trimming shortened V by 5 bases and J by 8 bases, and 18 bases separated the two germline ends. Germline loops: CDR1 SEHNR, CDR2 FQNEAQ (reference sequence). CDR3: CASSLTTNREGYTF. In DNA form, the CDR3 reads TGTGCCAGCAGCCTTACGACAAACCGTGAAGGCTACACCTTC. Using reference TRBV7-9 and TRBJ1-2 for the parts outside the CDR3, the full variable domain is DTGVSQNPRHKITKRGQNVTFRCDPISEHNRLYWYRQTLGQGPEFLTYFQNEAQLEKSRLLSDRFSAERPKGSFSTLEIQRTEQGDSAMYLCASSLTTNREGYTFGSGTRLTVV.

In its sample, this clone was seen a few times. The CDR3: CASSLAYGATYEQYF. The DNA for the CDR3 is TGTGCCAGCAGCTTAGCTTATGGGGCTACCTACGAGCAGTACTTC. The V call is TRBV7-7, the J call TRBJ2-7; D possibly corresponds to TRBD1 (5 bases). Per the germline V gene, CDR1 is SSHAT and CDR2 is FNYEAQ (reference sequence). CDR3 length: 15 amino acids. V was trimmed by 0 bases and J by 2 bases, leaving 11 bases between them.

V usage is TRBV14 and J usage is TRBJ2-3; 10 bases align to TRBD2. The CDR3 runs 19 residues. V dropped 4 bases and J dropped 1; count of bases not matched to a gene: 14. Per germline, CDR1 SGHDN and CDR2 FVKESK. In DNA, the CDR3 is TGTGCCAGCAGCCGCCGACTTCACTGGACTAGCGGCCGCACAGATACGCAGTATTTT. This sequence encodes CASSRRLHWTSGRTDTQYF.

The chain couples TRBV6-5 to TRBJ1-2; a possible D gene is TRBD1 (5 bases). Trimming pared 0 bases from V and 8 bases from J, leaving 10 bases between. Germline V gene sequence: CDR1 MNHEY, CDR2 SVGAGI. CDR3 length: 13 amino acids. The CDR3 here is CASSYSTQGGYTF. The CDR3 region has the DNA TGTGCCAGCAGTTACTCGACGCAGGGAGGCTACACCTTC.

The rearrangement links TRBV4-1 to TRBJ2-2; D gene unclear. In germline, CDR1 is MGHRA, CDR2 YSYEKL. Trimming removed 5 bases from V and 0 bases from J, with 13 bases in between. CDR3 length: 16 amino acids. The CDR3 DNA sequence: TGCGCCAGCAGCTCCCCCTTTCGGGCGAACACCGGGGAGCTGTTTTTT. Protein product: CASSSPFRANTGELFF.

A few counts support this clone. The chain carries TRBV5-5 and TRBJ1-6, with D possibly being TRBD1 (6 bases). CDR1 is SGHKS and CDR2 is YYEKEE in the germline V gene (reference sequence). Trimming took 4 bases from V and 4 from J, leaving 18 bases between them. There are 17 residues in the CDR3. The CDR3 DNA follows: TGTGCCAGCAGCCGAATAGGGGGTTTGGGGTATAATTCACCCCTCCACTTT. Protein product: CASSRIGGLGYNSPLHF.

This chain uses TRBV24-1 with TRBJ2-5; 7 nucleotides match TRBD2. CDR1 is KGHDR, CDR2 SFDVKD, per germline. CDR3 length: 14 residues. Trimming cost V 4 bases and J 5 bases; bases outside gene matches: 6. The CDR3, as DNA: TGTGCCACCAGTGACAGGGAGGGTTGGGAGACCCAGTACTTC. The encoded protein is CATSDREGWETQYF.

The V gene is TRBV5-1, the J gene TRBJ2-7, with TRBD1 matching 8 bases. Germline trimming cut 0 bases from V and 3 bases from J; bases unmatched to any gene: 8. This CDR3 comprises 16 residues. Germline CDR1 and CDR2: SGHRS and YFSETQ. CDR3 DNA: TGCGCCAGCAGCTTGGGACCTAAACAGGGGGACTACGAGCAGTACTTC. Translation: CASSLGPKQGDYEQYF.

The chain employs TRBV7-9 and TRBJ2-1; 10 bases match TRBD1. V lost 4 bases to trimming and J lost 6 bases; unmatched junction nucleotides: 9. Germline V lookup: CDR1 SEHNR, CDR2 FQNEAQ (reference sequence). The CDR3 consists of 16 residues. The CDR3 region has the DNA TGTGCCAGCAGCTGGACCGGGACAGGGGTCACCAATGAGCAGTTCTTC. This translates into CASSWTGTGVTNEQFF.